Following are 13 T cell receptor beta chains from one sample sequenced in a study of T cells in Graves' hyperthyroidism and ophthalmopathy. RNA transcripts were the template for amplifying TCR beta CDR3 regions. An initial round of RT-PCR targeting the TCR CDR3 relied on the HTBI primer set. TCRdb re-derived calls from the multiplex PCR reads in MiXCR, one entry per CDR3 protein. In the table there are approximately 640,000 distinct CDR3 sequences, around 15% of which are singletons. The sample comprised blood. The receptors were sampled from a woman in her thirties with Graves' hyperthyroidism.

As to this clonotype: One end of the junction is discordant with germline, which a read error may explain. The chain couples TRBV3-1 to TRBJ2-7; no clear D gene. Germline V lookup: CDR1 LGHDT, CDR2 YNNKEL (reference sequence). CDR3 length equals 16 residues. The CDR3: CTSSPFPLDTGSEQYF. Written as DNA, the CDR3 is TGTACCAGCAGCCCGTTCCCCCTAGATACCGGATCCGAGCAGTACTTC.

This clonotype has at least ten counts. The J gene is TRBJ2-3, the V gene TRBV7-2; D is unresolved. Germline V lookup: CDR1 SGHTA, CDR2 FQGNSA. The CDR3 sequence is 16 residues long. Trimming stripped 6 bases from V and 6 bases from J, with 22 bases between. CDR3 nucleotide sequence: TGTGCCAGCAGTCCAGGCCCCGGGCTCCCCGCGGATACGCAGTATTTT. Amino acids: CASSPGPGLPADTQYF.

The sample holds many counts of this clonotype. The chain combines TRBV28 with TRBJ2-5; 14 positions agree with TRBD2. CDR1 is MDHEN and CDR2 is SYDVKM in the germline V gene. With V trimmed by 6 bases and J by 4 bases, 10 bases remained unmatched. This CDR3 contains 17 residues. The CDR3 DNA reads as TGTGCCAGCAGGGCCCGACTAGCGGGAGGGCCGTCAGAGACCCAGTACTTC. Residues: CASRARLAGGPSETQYF.

The genes are TRBV2 and TRBJ1-2, with 8 nucleotides matching TRBD1. Germline V gene data show CDR1 as SNHLY and CDR2 as FYNNEI. The CDR3 covers 15 residues. V trimming: 2 bases; J trimming: 6 bases; junction bases outside the gene matches: 8. The CDR3 reads CASSENRGQEDGYTF. The CDR3 DNA reads as TGTGCCAGCAGTGAAAACAGGGGACAGGAGGATGGCTACACCTTC.

This clonotype was counted many times. The chain is built from TRBV27 and TRBJ1-1, with D perhaps TRBD1 (6 bases). The CDR3 loop spans 15 amino acids. Germline assignment: CDR1 MNHEY and CDR2 SMNVEV (reference sequence). V was cut by 6 bases and J by 5 bases, with 19 bases left in between. As DNA, the CDR3 is TGTGCCAGCAGAGCCCCGACAGGAGGTTGGACTGAAGCTTTCTTT. It translates to CASRAPTGGWTEAFF.

The chain links TRBV9 to TRBJ1-5, with D possibly TRBD1 on 6 matching bases. Germline V lookup: CDR1 SGDLS, CDR2 YYNGEE. V lost 0 bases to trimming and J lost 0 bases, with 7 bases between them. The CDR3 runs 15 residues. The CDR3 protein is CASSVEGVSNQPQHF. CDR3 DNA sequence: TGTGCCAGCAGCGTAGAGGGGGTTAGCAATCAGCCCCAGCATTTT.

This clonotype was counted at least ten times. The chain employs TRBV28 and TRBJ1-5; the D is unclear. Trimming pared 8 bases from V and 8 bases from J, leaving 10 bases between. Per the germline V gene, CDR1 is MDHEN and CDR2 is SYDVKM. The CDR3 is 11 amino acids. DNA of the CDR3: TGTGCCAGCCGCCTCGGTGAGCCCCAGCATTTT. Protein sequence: CASRLGEPQHF.

The genes are TRBV6-5 and TRBJ2-7; possible D gene TRBD2, 6 bases. Germline V gene data show CDR1 as MNHEY and CDR2 as SVGAGI. The V gene lost 2 bases and the J gene lost 2 bases, with 13 bases spanning the gap. This CDR3 is 15 amino acids long. The CDR3 reads CASSYGAGGTYEQYF. In DNA, the CDR3 is TGTGCCAGCAGTTACGGAGCGGGTGGGACCTACGAGCAGTACTTC.

The V call is TRBV5-5, the J call TRBJ2-7, with TRBD2 matching 8 bases. Germline V lookup: CDR1 SGHKS, CDR2 YYEKEE (reference sequence). The CDR3 runs to 15 residues. V dropped 4 bases and J dropped 0; count of bases not matched to a gene: 6. The DNA of the CDR3 is TGTGCCAGCAGCCGGGGAAGCGGGAGCTCCTACGAGCAGTACTTC. Its protein product is CASSRGSGSSYEQYF.

The V gene is TRBV10-2, the J gene TRBJ2-7, with D perhaps TRBD1 or TRBD2 (5 bases each). CDR1 is WSHSY, CDR2 SAAADI, per germline. The V gene lost 2 bases and the J gene lost 3 bases, with 14 bases spanning the gap. The CDR3 consists of 15 residues. CDR3 residues: CASSEPGRRNYEQYF. In DNA, the CDR3 is TGCGCCAGCAGTGAGCCGGGACGCCGAAACTACGAGCAGTACTTC.

This clonotype was counted a few times. The chain couples TRBV3-1 to TRBJ1-2, with 11 positions matching TRBD1. Germline V gene lookup returns CDR1 LGHDT and CDR2 YNNKEL (reference sequence). V gave up 2 bases and J gave up 6 bases; unmatched junction bases: 5. This CDR3 has 15 residues. The CDR3 sequence is CASSQWGQGDDGYTF. CDR3 nucleotides: TGTGCCAGCAGCCAATGGGGACAGGGGGACGATGGCTACACCTTC.

The V gene is TRBV20-1, the J gene TRBJ2-5; D is undetermined. The CDR3 sequence is 10 residues long. CDR1 DFQATT and CDR2 SNEGSKA come from the germline V gene (reference sequence). Deletions cut 8 bases from V and 4 bases from J, with 8 bases between. Here the CDR3 reads CSPKGETQYF. CDR3 nucleotides: TGCAGTCCCAAAGGAGAGACCCAGTACTTC.

This clonotype appeared many times. This chain joins TRBV12-5 and TRBJ2-1; no definite D call. The V end lost 5 bases, the J end lost 5 bases, and 7 bases lay between the germline ends. The V gene's germline CDR1 is LGHNT and CDR2 FRNRAP. The CDR3 runs 12 residues. CDR3 coding DNA: TGTGCTAGTGGTCTCCAGGACAATGAGCAGTTCTTC. It encodes CASGLQDNEQFF.